This T cell receptor (beta chain) was sequenced during a study of blood T cell repertoires in COVID-19. The wider study: Specimens from acute and convalescent COVID-19 originated in the United States, Italy and Spain. T cells, B-cell-depleted T cells, or PBMCs provided the cDNA or gDNA that served as material.

In the study's own analysis: Amplified reference gene primers provided the basis for estimating nucleated cell counts. Profiling relied on immunoSEQ multiplex PCR, and the TCRdb table lists in-frame clones only, not all of them. V and J calls and clone size come straight from that table; D and trimming were deduced from the DNA. The profile shows around 140,000 clones, around 87% of them singletons. Sequenced input: peripheral blood. The TCR comes from a man in his fifties or sixties who had recovered from COVID-19.

CDR3: CATSTLGQVDTGELFF. The CDR3 DNA is TGTGCCACCTCAACATTGGGACAGGTTGACACCGGGGAGCTGTTTTTT. This chain links TRBV19 with TRBJ2-2; 8 bases are a match to TRBD1. V dropped 10 bases and J dropped 3; count of bases not matched to a gene: 13. The length of the CDR3 is 16 residues. The germline gives CDR1 LNHDA, CDR2 SQIVND (reference sequence).